The next 8 T cell receptor beta chains were all read from a single sample in a study of control samples from healthy donors and cancer patients. Clones were sequenced by immunoSEQ multiplex PCR, and TCRdb holds only the in-frame ones, with some missing. The sample has roughly 69,000 clones, around 87% seen once; the top ten hold approximately 2.1%. Sequences were obtained from PBMCs. Every receptor here comes from a woman between 50 and 59 years old with head and neck cancer.

This rearrangement joins TRBV28 to TRBJ1-5; 8 nucleotides agree with TRBD1. The CDR3 spans 15 residues. The J segment lost 1 base and the V segment lost 6 bases, leaving 5 bases of the junction unmatched. Germline CDR1 is MDHEN and CDR2 is SYDVKM. Here the CDR3 reads CASRGGQASNQPQHF. The DNA for the CDR3 is TGTGCCAGCAGGGGGGGACAGGCCAGCAATCAGCCCCAGCATTTT.

The chain has TRBV2 and TRBJ1-5, with 9 bases that match TRBD1. Trimming removed 4 bases from V and 7 bases from J; junction bases left unmatched: 5. Per germline, CDR1 SNHLY and CDR2 FYNNEI. The CDR3 totals 14 residues. CDR3 bases: TGTGCCAGCAGTGCGACAGGGGGGAGGCAGCCCCAGCATTTT. This encodes CASSATGGRQPQHF. Using reference TRBV2 and TRBJ1-5 for the parts outside the CDR3, the full variable domain is EPEVTQTPSHQVTQMGQEVILRCVPISNHLYFYWYRQILGQKVEFLVSFYNNEISEKSEIFDDQFSVERPDGSNFTLKIRSTKLEDSAMYFCASSATGGRQPQHFGDGTRLSIL.

The chain uses TRBV18 and TRBJ2-7; D not certain. The CDR3 covers 13 residues. V was cut by 3 bases and J by 5 bases, with 11 bases left in between. The germline V gene encodes CDR1 KGHSH and CDR2 LQKENI. CDR3 loop: CASSPYMGNEQYF. In nucleotides, the CDR3 is TGTGCCAGCTCACCCTACATGGGTAACGAGCAGTACTTC.

J is TRBJ2-6 and V is TRBV30; D may be TRBD1 or TRBD2 (5 bases each). The CDR3 totals 16 residues. The V end was cut by 2 bases, the J end by 0 bases, with 11 bases between. Germline assignment: CDR1 GTSNPN and CDR2 SVGIG (reference sequence). In nucleotides, the CDR3 is TGTGCCTGGAGTAGGGACGGCGTCTCTGGGGCCAACGTCCTGACTTTC. It codes for CAWSRDGVSGANVLTF.

The chain carries TRBV20-1 and TRBJ1-1; TRBD1 agrees at 12 bases. Germline lookup yields CDR1 DFQATT and CDR2 SNEGSKA (reference sequence). The CDR3 runs to 11 residues. CDR3 in DNA: TGCAGCCCGGGACAGGGGGCTCTAGCTTTCTTT. Its protein product is CSPGQGALAFF.

The chain recombines TRBV5-6 with TRBJ2-3, with D perhaps being TRBD1 or TRBD2 (7 bases each). Germline values: CDR1 SGHDT, CDR2 YYEEEE. This CDR3 has 15 amino acids. V lost 4 bases to trimming and J lost 6 bases, with 18 bases between them. The CDR3 region is CASSRQGGIVDTQYF. In nucleotides, the CDR3 is TGTGCCAGCAGCCGGCAGGGGGGGATCGTCGATACGCAGTATTTT.

The CDR3 here is CASSLGIAGPSNQPQHF. CDR3 nucleotide sequence: TGTGCCAGCAGCTTAGGAATAGCAGGCCCTAGCAATCAGCCCCAGCATTTT. The chain has TRBV11-3 and TRBJ1-5, with D unresolved. V was shortened by 1 base and J by 0 bases, with 13 bases between the two germline ends. CDR3 length: 17 amino acids. CDR1 is SGHNT and CDR2 is YENEEA in the germline V gene.

The chain employs TRBV29-1 and TRBJ1-1, with TRBD1 as a possible D gene (5 bases). CDR1 SQVTM and CDR2 ANQGSEA come from the germline V gene. This CDR3 spans 15 amino acids. Trimming pared 1 base from V and 6 bases from J, leaving 18 bases between. DNA for the CDR3: TGCAGCGTTGAAGGGGGGGTGCTCCGAGGGGCTGAAGCTTTCTTT. It yields the protein CSVEGGVLRGAEAFF.